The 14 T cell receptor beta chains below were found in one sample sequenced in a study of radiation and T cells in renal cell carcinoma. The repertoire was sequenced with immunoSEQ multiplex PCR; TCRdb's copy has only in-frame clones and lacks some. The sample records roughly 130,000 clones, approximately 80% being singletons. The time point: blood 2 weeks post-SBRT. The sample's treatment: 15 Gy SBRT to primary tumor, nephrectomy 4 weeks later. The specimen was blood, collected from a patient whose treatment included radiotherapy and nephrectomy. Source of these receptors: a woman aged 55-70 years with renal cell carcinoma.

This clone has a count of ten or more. CDR3 coding DNA: TGTGCCAGTAGAGTCGGGCGTCGGACTGAAGCTTTCTTT. Translated: CASRVGRRTEAFF. V gene TRBV19 combines with J gene TRBJ1-1, with D unclear. Trimming took 6 bases from V and 5 from J, leaving 13 bases between them. The CDR3 is 13 amino acids. Germline V gene sequence: CDR1 LNHDA, CDR2 SQIVND (reference sequence).

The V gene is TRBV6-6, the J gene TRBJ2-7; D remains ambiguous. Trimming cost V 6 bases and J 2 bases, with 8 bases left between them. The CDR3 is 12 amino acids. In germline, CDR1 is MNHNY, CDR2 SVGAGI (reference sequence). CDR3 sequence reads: CASRRQTYEQYF. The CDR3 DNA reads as TGTGCCAGCAGGCGACAAACCTACGAGCAGTACTTC.

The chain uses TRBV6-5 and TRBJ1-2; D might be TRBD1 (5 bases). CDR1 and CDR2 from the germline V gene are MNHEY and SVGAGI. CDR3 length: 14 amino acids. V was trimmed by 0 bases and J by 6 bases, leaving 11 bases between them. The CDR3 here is CASSYSTGVDGYTF. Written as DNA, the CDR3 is TGTGCCAGCAGTTACTCGACGGGGGTGGATGGCTACACCTTC.

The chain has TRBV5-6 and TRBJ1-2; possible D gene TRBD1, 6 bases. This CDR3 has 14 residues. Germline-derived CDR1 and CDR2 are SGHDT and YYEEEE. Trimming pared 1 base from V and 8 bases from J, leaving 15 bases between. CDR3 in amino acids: CASSLSPGAGGYTF. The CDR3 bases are TGTGCCAGCAGCTTGAGCCCAGGGGCGGGGGGCTACACCTTC.

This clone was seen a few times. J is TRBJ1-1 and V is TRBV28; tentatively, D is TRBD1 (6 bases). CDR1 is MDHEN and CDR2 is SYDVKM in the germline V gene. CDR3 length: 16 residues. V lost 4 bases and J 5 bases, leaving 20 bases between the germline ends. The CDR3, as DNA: TGTGCCAGCAGTTACCTAGGGGGTCGACGGCGAACTGAAGCTTTCTTT. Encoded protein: CASSYLGGRRRTEAFF.

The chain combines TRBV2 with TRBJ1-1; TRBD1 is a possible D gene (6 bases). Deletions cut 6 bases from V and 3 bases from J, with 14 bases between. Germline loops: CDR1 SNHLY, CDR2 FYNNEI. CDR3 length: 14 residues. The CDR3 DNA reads TGTGCCAGCAGCTATACAGGGCTCGACACTGAAGCTTTCTTT. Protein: CASSYTGLDTEAFF.

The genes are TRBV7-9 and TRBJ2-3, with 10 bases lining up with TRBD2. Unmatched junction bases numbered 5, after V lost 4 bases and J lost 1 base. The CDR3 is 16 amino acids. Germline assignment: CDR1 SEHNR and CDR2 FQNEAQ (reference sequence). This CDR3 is CASSSAGTSGTDTQYF. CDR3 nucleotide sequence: TGTGCCAGCAGCTCCGCCGGGACTAGCGGCACAGATACGCAGTATTTT.

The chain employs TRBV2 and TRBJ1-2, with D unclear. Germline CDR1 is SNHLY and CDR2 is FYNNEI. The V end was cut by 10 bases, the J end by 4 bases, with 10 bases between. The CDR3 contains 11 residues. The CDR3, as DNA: TGTGCCAACCGCAGAGTCTATGGCTACACCTTC. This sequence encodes CANRRVYGYTF. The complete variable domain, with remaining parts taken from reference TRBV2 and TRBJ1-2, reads EPEVTQTPSHQVTQMGQEVILRCVPISNHLYFYWYRQILGQKVEFLVSFYNNEISEKSEIFDDQFSVERPDGSNFTLKIRSTKLEDSAMYFCANRRVYGYTFGSGTRLTVV.

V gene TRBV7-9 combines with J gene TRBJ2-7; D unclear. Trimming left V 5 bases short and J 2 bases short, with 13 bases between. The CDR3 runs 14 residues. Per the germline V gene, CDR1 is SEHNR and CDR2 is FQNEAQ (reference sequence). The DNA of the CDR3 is TGTGCCAGCAGCAGCACGGACGGAACCTACGAGCAGTACTTC. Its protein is CASSSTDGTYEQYF.

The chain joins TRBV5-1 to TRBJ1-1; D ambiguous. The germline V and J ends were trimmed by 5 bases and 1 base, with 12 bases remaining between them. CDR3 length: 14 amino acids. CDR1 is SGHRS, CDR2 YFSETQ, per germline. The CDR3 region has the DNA TGCGCCAGCAGGCGAGGAGGACCGAACACTGAAGCTTTCTTT. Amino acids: CASRRGGPNTEAFF. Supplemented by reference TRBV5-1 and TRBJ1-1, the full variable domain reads KAGVTQTPRYLIKTRGQQVTLSCSPISGHRSVSWYQQTPGQGLQFLFEYFSETQRNKGNFPGRFSGRQFSNSRSEMNVSTLELGDSALYLCASRRGGPNTEAFFGQGTRLTVV.

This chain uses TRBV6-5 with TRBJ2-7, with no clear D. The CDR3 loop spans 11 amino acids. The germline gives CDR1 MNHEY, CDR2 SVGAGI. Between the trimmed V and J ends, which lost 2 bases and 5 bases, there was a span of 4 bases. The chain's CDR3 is CASSYPNEQYF. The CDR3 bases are TGTGCCAGCAGTTACCCGAACGAGCAGTACTTC.

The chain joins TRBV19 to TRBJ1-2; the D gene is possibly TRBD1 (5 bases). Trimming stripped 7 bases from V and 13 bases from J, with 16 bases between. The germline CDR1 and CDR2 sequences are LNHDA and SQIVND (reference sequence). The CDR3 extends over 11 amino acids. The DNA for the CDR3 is TGTGCCAGTATGAGGCAGGGCGACCCCACCTTC. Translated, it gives CASMRQGDPTF.

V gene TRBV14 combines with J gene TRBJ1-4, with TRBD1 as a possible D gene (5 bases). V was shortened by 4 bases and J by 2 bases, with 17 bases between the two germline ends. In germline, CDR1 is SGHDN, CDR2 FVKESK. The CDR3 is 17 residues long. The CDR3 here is CASSPQPLRATNEKLFF. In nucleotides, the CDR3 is TGTGCCAGCAGCCCCCAACCTCTCAGGGCGACTAATGAAAAACTGTTTTTT.

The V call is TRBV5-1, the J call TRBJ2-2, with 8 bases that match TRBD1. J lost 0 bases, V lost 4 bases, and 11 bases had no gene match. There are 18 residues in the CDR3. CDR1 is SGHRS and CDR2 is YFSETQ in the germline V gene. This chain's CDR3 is CASSVDRVLYANTGELFF. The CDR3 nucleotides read TGCGCCAGCAGCGTGGACAGGGTTCTTTACGCGAACACCGGGGAGCTGTTTTTT.